These 25 T cell receptor beta chains were all obtained from the same sample, sequenced in a study of shared clonotypes between healthy human individuals. Sequencing was performed with immunoSEQ multiplex PCR; in TCRdb, only in-frame clones are kept and a portion is missing. The sample holds roughly 1.4 million clones; approximately 98.5% are singletons and the top ten take approximately 0.4%. The sequencing input was naive CD4+ T cells sorted from blood. As for subset: CD45RA+ positively selected. These receptors were collected from a man aged 30 to 39 in good health.

J is TRBJ2-5 and V is TRBV6-1; 8 nucleotides line up with TRBD1. CDR1 MNHNS and CDR2 SASEGT come from the germline V gene. Trimming took 5 bases from V and 3 from J; bases not matched to a gene: 5. CDR3 length equals 14 residues. CDR3 bases: TGTGCCAGCAGTTCCCCAGGGGGCGAAGAGACCCAGTACTTC. Encoded protein: CASSSPGGEETQYF.

The J gene is TRBJ1-5, the V gene TRBV4-3; no clear D gene. The length of the CDR3 is 14 residues. V lost 0 bases, J lost 6 bases, and 9 bases lay in between. Germline CDR1 LGHNA, CDR2 YSLEER. The CDR3 protein is CASSQDVASQPQHF. CDR3 DNA sequence: TGCGCCAGCAGCCAAGATGTCGCCAGTCAGCCCCAGCATTTT.

The chain combines TRBV5-4 with TRBJ2-1; 8 bases align to TRBD2. CDR3 length: 15 amino acids. Germline values: CDR1 SGHNT, CDR2 YYREEE (reference sequence). V dropped 1 base and J dropped 4; count of bases not matched to a gene: 4. The CDR3, as DNA: TGTGCCAGCAGCTTGCCCGGGGGGGCTTACAATGAGCAGTTCTTC. Amino acids: CASSLPGGAYNEQFF.

The rearrangement joins TRBV15 to TRBJ2-3, with D perhaps matching TRBD2 (5 bases). Per the germline V gene, CDR1 is LNHNV and CDR2 is YYDKDF (reference sequence). Trimming shortened V by 7 bases and J by 0 bases, and 14 bases separated the two germline ends. The CDR3 loop spans 15 amino acids. For the CDR3, the DNA is TGTGCCACCATCCAGCGGAGACTAAGCACAGATACGCAGTATTTT. It codes for CATIQRRLSTDTQYF. The complete variable domain, with remaining parts taken from reference TRBV15 and TRBJ2-3, reads DAMVIQNPRYQVTQFGKPVTLSCSQTLNHNVMYWYQQKSSQAPKLLFHYYDKDFNNEADTPDNFQSRRPNTSFCFLDIRSPGLGDTAMYLCATIQRRLSTDTQYFGPGTRLTVL.

V and J are TRBV10-2 and TRBJ2-1; 8 positions match TRBD1. There are 17 residues in the CDR3. Per germline, CDR1 WSHSY and CDR2 SAAADI. Trimming cost V 2 bases and J 7 bases; bases outside gene matches: 13. The CDR3 spells CASSEPPWTGLRNEQFF. The CDR3 DNA reads TGCGCCAGCAGTGAGCCGCCTTGGACAGGGCTGAGGAATGAGCAGTTCTTC.

This chain connects TRBV4-1 to TRBJ2-7; possibly TRBD1 for D (7 bases). Germline CDR1 and CDR2: MGHRA and YSYEKL. This CDR3 comprises 14 residues. Between the trimmed V and J ends, which lost 4 bases and 5 bases, there was a span of 15 bases. CDR3: CASSLSTGRNEQYF. As DNA, the CDR3 is TGCGCCAGCAGCCTATCGACAGGGAGGAACGAGCAGTACTTC.

The V and J genes are TRBV5-5 and TRBJ1-4; D gene ambiguous. This CDR3 contains 15 residues. CDR1 is SGHKS, CDR2 YYEKEE, per germline (reference sequence). The germline V and J ends were trimmed by 4 bases and 2 bases, with 12 bases remaining between them. CDR3 coding DNA: TGTGCCAGCAGCGTTAACGGCCCGACTAATGAAAAACTGTTTTTT. Translation gives CASSVNGPTNEKLFF. Based on the CDR3 plus reference TRBV5-5 and TRBJ1-4, the full variable domain is DAGVTQSPTHLIKTRGQQVTLRCSPISGHKSVSWYQQVLGQGPQFIFQYYEKEERGRGNFPDRFSARQFPNYSSELNVNALLLGDSALYLCASSVNGPTNEKLFFGSGTQLSVL.

This sequence joins TRBV21-1 and TRBJ1-5; the table assigns TRBD1, which was not confirmed against the DNA. TRBV21-1 has pseudogene status. This CDR3 has 17 amino acids. The CDR3 DNA is TGTGCCAGCAGCGACATCTCAGGGTCATCTGGGGCTCAGCCCCAGCATTTT. Its protein is CASSDISGSSGAQPQHF.

J is TRBJ1-1 and V is TRBV9, with D maybe TRBD1 (6 bases). This CDR3 is built from 14 residues. The V gene's germline CDR1 is SGDLS and CDR2 YYNGEE. Trimming cost V 0 bases and J 4 bases, with 10 bases left between them. As DNA, the CDR3 is TGTGCCAGCAGCGTAGTGGGGGGGCCCACTGAAGCTTTCTTT. It encodes CASSVVGGPTEAFF.

This rearrangement joins TRBV7-2 to TRBJ2-1; 12 positions match TRBD2. V lost 3 bases to trimming and J lost 0 bases; unmatched junction nucleotides: 6. The CDR3 runs 18 residues. The germline V gene has CDR1 SGHTA and CDR2 FQGNSA. CDR3 sequence: CASSFPSGRASSYNEQFF. DNA of the CDR3: TGTGCCAGCAGCTTCCCTAGCGGGAGGGCCAGCTCCTACAATGAGCAGTTCTTC.

The genes are TRBV7-8 and TRBJ2-5; TRBD2 is a possible D gene (6 bases). The length of the CDR3 is 14 residues. V was pared by 0 bases and J by 5 bases, with 10 bases between. Germline assignment: CDR1 SGHVS and CDR2 FQNEAQ. CDR3 loop: CASSLAPGRETQYF. The DNA of the CDR3 is TGTGCCAGCAGCTTAGCTCCAGGGAGGGAGACCCAGTACTTC.

V gene TRBV7-2 combines with J gene TRBJ2-1; the match to TRBD2 covers 12 bases. The germline V gene has CDR1 SGHTA and CDR2 FQGNSA. V dropped 5 bases and J dropped 4; count of bases not matched to a gene: 15. This CDR3 is built from 19 residues. CDR3 region: CASSPDPRRLAGDYNEQFF. CDR3 in DNA: TGTGCCAGCAGCCCTGACCCGAGACGACTAGCGGGGGATTACAATGAGCAGTTCTTC.

This sequence joins TRBV25-1 and TRBJ1-2; D gene ambiguous. Trimming removed 5 bases at V and 0 bases at J, with 7 bases between. This CDR3 has 13 amino acids. Germline V gives CDR1 MGHDK, CDR2 SYGVNS. The CDR3 sequence: CASSKKANYGYTF. The CDR3 DNA follows: TGTGCCAGCAGTAAAAAGGCTAACTATGGCTACACCTTC.

Notes on this clone: This same CDR3 is encoded by further DNA sequences in the sample. The chain joins TRBV19 to TRBJ1-2; D gene ambiguous. Germline V gives CDR1 LNHDA, CDR2 SQIVND (reference sequence). CDR3 length equals 13 residues. The V and J ends lost 3 bases and 4 bases respectively, with 9 bases between them. As DNA, the CDR3 is TGTGCCAGTAGTATCTCGGAGGGCTATGGCTACACCTTC. Protein product: CASSISEGYGYTF.

V usage is TRBV5-1 and J usage is TRBJ2-1; the match to TRBD2 covers 10 bases. The germline V gene encodes CDR1 SGHRS and CDR2 YFSETQ. Losses at the gene ends were 4 bases for V and 8 bases for J; bases not matched to a gene: 12. The CDR3 consists of 16 residues. The CDR3 is CASSRLAGTHPHEQFF. DNA for the CDR3: TGCGCCAGCAGCCGACTAGCGGGTACGCATCCCCATGAGCAGTTCTTC.

The chain is built from TRBV28 and TRBJ2-1; D is perhaps TRBD1 (6 bases). The CDR3 is 15 amino acids. CDR1 is MDHEN and CDR2 is SYDVKM in the germline V gene. V was clipped by 4 bases and J by 4 bases, with 14 bases between them. CDR3 DNA: TGTGCCAGCAGTTCTCCAGGGGTCTCTTACAATGAGCAGTTCTTC. This codes for CASSSPGVSYNEQFF.

The genes are TRBV2 and TRBJ2-7, with TRBD1 matching 8 bases. V trimming: 6 bases; J trimming: 4 bases; junction bases outside the gene matches: 11. This CDR3 spans 15 amino acids. In germline, CDR1 is SNHLY, CDR2 FYNNEI. CDR3 residues: CASRAGQAGVYEQYF. The CDR3 DNA sequence: TGTGCCAGCAGGGCGGGACAGGCCGGCGTTTACGAGCAGTACTTC.

This clone was seen only once. The V gene is TRBV6-5, the J gene TRBJ1-2; D unclear. V was clipped by 2 bases and J by 0 bases, with 4 bases between them. CDR3 length: 13 amino acids. Looked up from germline, CDR1 is MNHEY and CDR2 is SVGAGI. The CDR3: CASSYVPNYGYTF. For the CDR3, the DNA is TGTGCCAGCAGTTACGTACCTAACTATGGCTACACCTTC.

V and J are TRBV10-3 and TRBJ2-3; no definite D call. Trimming cost V 4 bases and J 2 bases, with 7 bases left between them. CDR1 is ENHRY, CDR2 SYGVKD, per germline. This CDR3 has 13 amino acids. CDR3 residues: CAISVTDTDTQYF. The CDR3 DNA reads as TGTGCCATCAGTGTAACAGACACAGATACGCAGTATTTT.

The table lists this clone with a count of one. The genes are TRBV5-4 and TRBJ2-2, with D unclear. The CDR3 runs 13 residues. The V end was cut by 0 bases, the J end by 6 bases, with 6 bases between. Germline assignment: CDR1 SGHNT and CDR2 YYREEE (reference sequence). The CDR3 DNA reads as TGTGCCAGCAGCTTGGTTGGGGCCGGGGAGCTGTTTTTT. Amino acids: CASSLVGAGELFF. Based on the CDR3 plus reference TRBV5-4 and TRBJ2-2, the full variable domain is ETGVTQSPTHLIKTRGQQVTLRCSSQSGHNTVSWYQQALGQGPQFIFQYYREEENGRGNFPPRFSGLQFPNYSSELNVNALELDDSALYLCASSLVGAGELFFGEGSRLTVL.

The rearrangement links TRBV6-4 to TRBJ1-1, with no clear D. The CDR3 consists of 13 residues. CDR1 is MRHNA and CDR2 is SNTAGT in the germline V gene. Between the trimmed V and J ends, which lost 4 bases and 1 base, there was a span of 7 bases. CDR3 bases: TGTGCCAGCAGTGCCAAGTCGAACACTGAAGCTTTCTTT. Protein product: CASSAKSNTEAFF.

This clone was found once. The chain is built from TRBV5-1 and TRBJ2-1; the match to TRBD2 covers 11 bases. The CDR3 is 15 amino acids. V lost 6 bases to trimming and J lost 5 bases; unmatched junction nucleotides: 7. Germline-derived CDR1 and CDR2 are SGHRS and YFSETQ. Written as DNA, the CDR3 is TGCGCCAGCAACATCCTGGGACTAGCGGACAATGAGCAGTTCTTC. Translation: CASNILGLADNEQFF.

This rearrangement joins TRBV10-2 to TRBJ1-1; D gene uncertain. From germline, CDR1 is WSHSY and CDR2 SAAADI. V lost 4 bases to trimming and J lost 1 base, with 7 bases between them. The CDR3 length is 13 residues. CDR3 protein: CASSGRSNTEAFF. For the CDR3, the DNA is TGCGCCAGCAGTGGCCGGTCGAACACTGAAGCTTTCTTT.

This clone was recorded once. This chain connects TRBV7-8 to TRBJ1-2; D uncertain. The V and J ends lost 3 bases and 8 bases respectively, with 13 bases between them. The CDR3 consists of 13 residues. CDR1 SGHVS and CDR2 FQNEAQ come from the germline V gene. CDR3 sequence (DNA): TGTGCCAGCAGCTTTCCGGGTATTCAAGGCTACACCTTC. Translation gives CASSFPGIQGYTF.

The chain carries TRBV7-8 and TRBJ2-7; no clear D gene. Germline CDR1 reads SGHVS; CDR2 reads FQNEAQ. This CDR3 has 15 residues. V was clipped by 0 bases and J by 2 bases, with 11 bases between them. The CDR3 reads CASSLAVQETYEQYF. The CDR3 DNA sequence: TGTGCCAGCAGCTTAGCAGTCCAGGAAACCTACGAGCAGTACTTC.